This TCR beta chain came from a study of blood T cells in healthy people across ages. Then a second PCR, running roughly 7 to 11 cycles, was carried out with a sample-barcoded 5' primer and a J-beta primer mix. TCRdb called the 5' RACE reads again in MiXCR, with one record for every CDR3 protein. The sample contains about 690,000 distinct CDR3 sequences, around 43% of which appear only once. General observations from the study: Both higher diversity and more naive CD4+ cells marked long-lived donors when set against aged donors. Per-million-T-cell TCR beta diversity fell roughly linearly with age.

Deletions cut 8 bases from V and 4 bases from J, with 9 bases between. The CDR3 sequence is 11 residues long. Germline-derived CDR1 and CDR2 are SQVTM and ANQGSEA. Points on this clonotype: Its antigen is not known.

The specimen sequenced was blood. This clonotype was sampled from a man of 80 years or more in good health. The V gene is TRBV29-1, the J gene TRBJ1-3, with D possibly being TRBD1 (5 bases). This chain's CDR3 is CSTGEGNTIYF. CDR3 bases: TGCAGCACAGGAGAAGGAAACACCATATATTTT.